Shown below are 30 T cell receptor beta chains from a single sample sequenced in a study of tumor and adjacent non-tumor tissue in lung cancer. This sample's RNA came from whole unsorted tissue. This non-tumor lung sample came from over 3 cm beyond the tumor edge. TCRbeta libraries were built with three rounds of nested PCR, modified from ARM-PCR. TCRdb fed the multiplex PCR reads into MiXCR, producing one record per CDR3 protein. The sample holds 60,000 to 90,000 distinct CDR3 sequences, nearly 70% seen once. What was sequenced was distant non-tumor lung tissue. These receptors were taken from a woman in her forties or fifties with non-small cell lung cancer.

There are many counts of this clonotype. V and J are TRBV5-5 and TRBJ1-5; D is ambiguous. V dropped 4 bases and J dropped 6 bases, with 23 bases sitting between them. Germline CDR1 is SGHKS and CDR2 is YYEKEE (reference sequence). The CDR3 is 17 amino acids. CDR3 residues: CASSQYAIDDGVQPQHF. As DNA, the CDR3 is TGTGCCAGCAGCCAATACGCCATCGACGATGGAGTTCAGCCCCAGCATTTT.

In this sample, this clonotype turned up many times. The chain recombines TRBV12-3 or TRBV12-4 with TRBJ2-2; D is ambiguous. Deletions cut 5 bases from V and 9 bases from J, with 10 bases between. The CDR3 sequence is 12 residues long. Here the CDR3 DNA reads TGTGCCAGCAGTCTGATATCGCGGGAGCTGTTTTTT. Its protein product is CASSLISRELFF.

This clonotype was found once. This rearrangement joins TRBV6-2 or TRBV6-3 to TRBJ1-1; the D is unclear. Trimming removed 5 bases at V and 0 bases at J, with 16 bases between. The germline V gene encodes CDR1 MNHEY and CDR2 SVGEGT. The CDR3 sequence is 16 residues long. In nucleotides, the CDR3 is TGTGCCAGCAGTCCGACATGCTCCTTGATGAACACTGAAGCTTTCTTT. It specifies CASSPTCSLMNTEAFF.

This clonotype was seen just once. J is TRBJ2-1 and V is TRBV6-5; TRBD1 agrees at 9 bases. The germline gives CDR1 MNHEY, CDR2 SVGAGI. The CDR3 length is 12 residues. The chain's CDR3 is CVIRDRVDEQFF. CDR3 coding DNA: TGTGTCATCAGGGACAGGGTGGATGAGCAGTTCTTC.

As regards this clonotype: At one of its ends the junction is not consistent with the germline gene, which may arise from a read error. This chain links TRBV20-1 with TRBJ2-1; 7 bases align to TRBD2. The CDR3 runs to 16 residues. The germline CDR1 and CDR2 sequences are DFQATT and SNEGSKA (reference sequence). The CDR3 DNA reads TGCAGTACTAGACTACCTCTAGCGGAAGTTCACAATGAGCAGTTCTTC. It specifies CSTRLPLAEVHNEQFF.

This clonotype was seen ten or more times. This rearrangement joins TRBV5-4 to TRBJ1-1; the match to TRBD1 covers 9 bases. The junction had 6 bases not matched to a gene; V was cut back by 5 bases and J by 4 bases. Germline V CDR1 and CDR2: SGHNT, YYREEE (reference sequence). The CDR3 covers 14 residues. The CDR3 sequence: CASSSGTGSTEAFF. CDR3 coding DNA: TGTGCCAGCAGTTCCGGGACAGGGTCCACTGAAGCTTTCTTT.

On this clonotype: Germline and junction disagree at one end, which may indicate a read error. This chain links TRBV12-3 or TRBV12-4 with TRBJ2-1; 8 positions agree with TRBD1. This CDR3 has 15 amino acids. CDR3 residues: CASTTLGQASNKQFF. The CDR3 nucleotides read TGTGCCAGCACCACCTTGGGACAGGCAAGCAATAAGCAGTTTTTC.

This clonotype occurred a few times. Mismatch with germline at one junction end may stem from a read error. This rearrangement joins TRBV14 to TRBJ1-5, with 9 nucleotides matching TRBD1. The length of the CDR3 is 14 residues. Germline CDR1 and CDR2: SGHDN and FVKESK. The CDR3 protein is CASSRQGVNRPQHF. The DNA for the CDR3 is TGTGCCAGCAGTAGACAGGGGGTAAATCGGCCCCAGCATTTT.

This clonotype was recorded at least ten times. The chain employs TRBV20-1 and TRBJ1-2; a possible D gene is TRBD1 (6 bases). The CDR3 has 13 amino acids. Trimming shortened V by 4 bases and J by 6 bases, and 15 bases separated the two germline ends. Germline-derived CDR1 and CDR2 are DFQATT and SNEGSKA (reference sequence). The DNA for the CDR3 is TGCAGTGCTACCCCCATGGGGGCGCATGGCTACACCTTC. It yields the protein CSATPMGAHGYTF.

V and J are TRBV4-1 and TRBJ2-3; a possible D gene is TRBD2 (6 bases). Trimming shortened V by 2 bases and J by 5 bases, and 11 bases separated the two germline ends. The CDR3 extends over 14 amino acids. Germline V gene data show CDR1 as MGHRA and CDR2 as YSYEKL. The CDR3, as DNA: TGCGCCAGCAGCCAAACCCTAGCGAAAGATACGCAGTATTTT. Translated, it gives CASSQTLAKDTQYF.

Note on this clonotype: A read error may produce the germline difference seen at one junction end. V is TRBV11-2 and J is TRBJ2-1; D could derive from TRBD1 or TRBD2 (5 bases each). Germline lookup yields CDR1 SGHAT and CDR2 FQNNGV. The CDR3 extends over 16 amino acids. The CDR3 region is CASSLDLLVGHNEQFF. CDR3 coding DNA: TGTGCGAGCAGCTTAGATCTTTTAGTGGGACACAATGAGCAGTTCTTC.

In the case of this clonotype: Because the CDR3 is missing its conserved closing phenylalanine or tryptophan, this is likely a read error. The rearrangement uses TRBV29-1 and TRBJ1-2; no firm D call. V lost 5 bases and J lost 8, with 12 bases in between. Germline values: CDR1 SQVTM, CDR2 ANQGSEA. The CDR3 is 11 residues long. The CDR3 region has the DNA TGCAGCGTTTTAGGGAGGCACGGCTACACCATC. Encoded protein: CSVLGRHGYTI.

The V gene is TRBV6-1, the J gene TRBJ2-6; either TRBD1 or TRBD2 may fit D (5 bases each). Trimming pared 10 bases from V and 2 bases from J, leaving 15 bases between. From germline, CDR1 is MNHNS and CDR2 SASEGT. The CDR3 has 15 residues. CDR3 bases: TGTGCCACCACCACTAGGGGCCCTGGGGCCAACGTCCTGACTTTC. This translates into CATTTRGPGANVLTF.

As to this clonotype: No conserved phenylalanine or tryptophan ends this CDR3, so it is likely a read error. The DNA is omitted, as the CDR3 cannot be located on it reliably, and the CDR3 follows TCRdb's listing. The CDR3: CASTLRSNQSQRL. The chain employs TRBV12-3 or TRBV12-4 and TRBJ1-5; the tabulated D call, TRBD1, remains unverified against the DNA. The CDR3 spans 13 amino acids, including both terminal residues.

This clonotype was found many times. The chain joins TRBV20-1 to TRBJ2-3; D gene unclear. The germline V gene encodes CDR1 DFQATT and CDR2 SNEGSKA (reference sequence). The CDR3 extends over 14 amino acids. Trimming removed 1 base at V and 0 bases at J, with 8 bases between. The CDR3 is CSARARISTDTQYF. The CDR3 DNA follows: TGCAGTGCTAGAGCTAGGATAAGCACAGATACGCAGTATTTT.

A note on this clonotype: A read error may be the cause here, since a much bigger clone is one base away. The chain uses TRBV10-3 and TRBJ2-7, with TRBD2 identical over 10 bases. CDR3 length: 14 residues. Germline V lookup: CDR1 ENHRY, CDR2 SYGVKD. CDR3 sequence: CALSELAGGEEQYF. CDR3 nucleotide sequence: TGTGCCCTCAGTGAGTTAGCGGGAGGTGAAGAGCAGTACTTC.

Remarks on this clonotype: The junction and the germline gene differ at one end; a read error may be behind it. V gene TRBV11-2 combines with J gene TRBJ1-1, with no clear D. Germline V CDR1 and CDR2: SGHAT, FQNNGV. There are 14 residues in the CDR3. The CDR3 DNA reads as TGTGCCAGCAGCTTCGCGGGAAAGAACATTGAGGCTTTATTT. It yields the protein CASSFAGKNIEALF.

Concerning this clonotype itself: In this CDR3 the conserved last residue, phenylalanine or tryptophan, is missing, so a read error is likely. The gene calls are TRBV20-1 and TRBJ1-1; unclear D gene. The CDR3 runs to 14 residues. Germline assignment: CDR1 DFQATT and CDR2 SNEGSKA (reference sequence). The V gene lost 5 bases and the J gene lost 0 bases, with 13 bases spanning the gap. CDR3 region: CSAPGRVVNTEAFL. As DNA, the CDR3 is TGCAGTGCTCCCGGCCGGGTAGTGAACACTGAAGCTTTCTTG.

This clonotype occurred a few times. The germline gene is not matched at one end of the junction; a read error may be the cause. The V call is TRBV11-2, the J call TRBJ2-7; no definite D call. The CDR3 totals 13 residues. Germline CDR1 SGHAT, CDR2 FQNNGV. In nucleotides, the CDR3 is TGTGCCAGCAGCTTAAACAACGTATACGAGCATTACTTC. It is translated as CASSLNNVYEHYF.

This clonotype was counted ten times or more. The genes are TRBV28 and TRBJ1-2, with 7 bases lining up with TRBD1. Germline V gene sequence: CDR1 MDHEN, CDR2 SYDVKM. The CDR3 has 14 residues. After removal of 3 bases from V and 3 bases from J, the junction contained 4 bases not matched to a gene. For the CDR3, the DNA is TGTGCCAGCAGTTTCCTCGGGACAGACTATGGCTACACCTTC. Amino acid sequence: CASSFLGTDYGYTF.

This clonotype was seen repeatedly, ten times or more. This chain uses TRBV28 with TRBJ1-2, with D maybe TRBD1 (5 bases). The germline V gene has CDR1 MDHEN and CDR2 SYDVKM. Deletions cut 2 bases from V and 7 bases from J, with 11 bases between. The CDR3 has 13 residues. The CDR3 nucleotides read TGTGCCAGCAGTTTACCGGGGCTGGCTGGCTACACCTTC. This translates into CASSLPGLAGYTF.

On this clonotype itself: The junction departs from the called germline gene at one end, perhaps through a read error. The chain is built from TRBV11-2 and TRBJ2-1; the D is unclear. Germline CDR1 SGHAT, CDR2 FQNNGV. This CDR3 region has 14 residues. The CDR3 bases are TGTGCTAGCAGCTTCCTATCCCAATACAATGAGCAATTCTTC. Residues: CASSFLSQYNEQFF.

A note on this clonotype: A read error is possible here, since a much larger clone lies one base away. The chain combines TRBV5-4 with TRBJ1-2, with D perhaps matching TRBD1 (6 bases). This CDR3 contains 13 residues. Germline V CDR1 and CDR2: SGHNT, YYREEE (reference sequence). The V and J ends lost 6 bases and 4 bases respectively, with 13 bases between them. CDR3 sequence: CASNFDRTYGYTF. CDR3 nucleotide sequence: TGTGCCAGCAACTTTGACAGGACCTATGGCTACACCTTC.

On this clonotype itself: Given a much more abundant clone one base away, this may be a read error. The CDR3 protein is CASGRGLPGNTTYF. The CDR3 DNA sequence: TGTGCCAGCGGCAGGGGGCTTCCTGGAAACACCACATATTTT. The chain carries TRBV6-6 and TRBJ1-3, with 8 nucleotides matching TRBD1. The CDR3 has 14 amino acids. Germline CDR1 reads MNHNY; CDR2 reads SVGAGI (reference sequence).

The sample holds many counts of this clonotype. The genes are TRBV6-1 and TRBJ1-5; D remains unclear. The CDR3 loop spans 14 amino acids. The germline V gene encodes CDR1 MNHNS and CDR2 SASEGT. Trimming took 5 bases from V and 1 from J, leaving 9 bases between them. CDR3 sequence: CASSIEGSNQPQHF. CDR3 nucleotide sequence: TGTGCCAGCAGTATTGAGGGCAGCAATCAGCCCCAGCATTTT.

This clonotype has ten or more counts. The chain's CDR3 is CASSDLGRGRQETQYF. CDR3 nucleotides: TGTGCCAGCAGTGACCTTGGGAGGGGGAGACAAGAGACCCAGTACTTC. This chain uses TRBV6-1 with TRBJ2-5; tentatively, D is TRBD2 (7 bases). V shed 3 bases and J shed 2 bases, with 16 bases lying between them. The CDR3 covers 16 residues. Per germline, CDR1 MNHNS and CDR2 SASEGT.

For this clonotype: The conserved closing phenylalanine or tryptophan is absent in this CDR3, likely reflecting a read error. The chain joins TRBV11-2 to TRBJ2-5, with 11 nucleotides matching TRBD2. V shed 4 bases and J 4 bases; nucleotides not matched to a gene: 14. This CDR3 contains 18 residues. CDR1 SGHAT and CDR2 FQNNGV come from the germline V gene. CDR3 sequence reads: CASSSGTSGRGFGETQYI. The CDR3 nucleotides read TGTGCCAGCAGCTCCGGCACTAGCGGGAGAGGATTCGGAGAGACCCAGTACATA.

Comment on this clonotype: At one end, the junction sequence differs from germline, possibly due to a read error. The CDR3 reads CASNLEEYRTHYF. The CDR3 bases are TGCGCCAGCAACCTAGAGGAATATAGGACCCACTACTTC. The J gene is TRBJ2-5, the V gene TRBV4-3; D call uncertain. CDR3 length: 13 amino acids. Germline V gene data show CDR1 as LGHNA and CDR2 as YSLEER.

This clonotype was observed a handful of times. A read error may explain this, as a much larger clone is one base away. This CDR3 reads CTSDQVTDQETQYF. The CDR3 DNA is TGTACCAGCGACCAGGTTACGGACCAAGAGACCCAGTACTTC. The chain is built from TRBV12-3 or TRBV12-4 and TRBJ2-5, with D unclear. The CDR3 sequence is 14 residues long.

The chain uses TRBV7-2 and TRBJ2-7; D gene ambiguous. The CDR3 sequence is 14 residues long. V lost 1 base, J lost 1 base, and 8 bases lay in between. Germline lookup yields CDR1 SGHTA and CDR2 FQGNSA. DNA of the CDR3: TGTGCCAGCAGCTTAGGTTCAAGATCCTACGAGCAGTACTTC. Its protein product is CASSLGSRSYEQYF.